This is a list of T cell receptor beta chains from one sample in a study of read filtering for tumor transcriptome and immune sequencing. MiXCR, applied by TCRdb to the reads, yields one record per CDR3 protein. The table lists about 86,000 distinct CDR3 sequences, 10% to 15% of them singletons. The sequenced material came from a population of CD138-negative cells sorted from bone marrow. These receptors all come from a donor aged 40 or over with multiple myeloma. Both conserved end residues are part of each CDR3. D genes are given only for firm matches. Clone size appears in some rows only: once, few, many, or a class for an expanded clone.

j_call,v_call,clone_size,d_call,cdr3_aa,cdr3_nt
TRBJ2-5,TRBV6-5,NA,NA,CATSYRGRRQETQYF,TGTGCCACCAGTTACCGGGGGCGCAGGCAAGAGACCCAGTACTTC
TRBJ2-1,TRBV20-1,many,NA,CSASGDSSYNEQFF,TGCAGTGCTAGCGGGGATAGCTCCTACAATGAGCAGTTCTTC
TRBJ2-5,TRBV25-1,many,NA,CASSEWGRGNDETQYF,TGTGCCAGCAGTGAATGGGGTAGAGGAAATGATGAGACCCAGTACTTC
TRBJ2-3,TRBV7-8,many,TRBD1,CASSPRDSRTDTQYF,TGTGCCAGCAGCCCCCGGGACAGCCGCACAGATACGCAGTATTTT
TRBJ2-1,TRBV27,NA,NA,CASSLTGSSYNEQFF,TGTGCCAGCAGTTTAACAGGGAGCTCCTACAATGAGCAGTTCTTC
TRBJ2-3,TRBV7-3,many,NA,CASSSSSHDTQYF,TGTGCCAGCAGCTCCTCCTCGCACGATACGCAGTATTTT
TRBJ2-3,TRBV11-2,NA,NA,CASSGSGYTDTQYF,TGTGCCAGCAGCGGTTCAGGGTACACAGATACGCAGTATTTT
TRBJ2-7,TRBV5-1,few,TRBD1,CASSPGGTGAYEQYF,TGCGCCAGCAGCCCAGGGGGGACAGGGGCCTACGAGCAGTACTTC
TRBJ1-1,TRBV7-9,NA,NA,CASSSTMAFF,TGTGCCAGCAGCTCTACTATGGCTTTCTTT
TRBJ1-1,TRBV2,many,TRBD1,CASTGQGNTEAFF,TGTGCCAGCACAGGACAGGGGAACACTGAAGCTTTCTTT
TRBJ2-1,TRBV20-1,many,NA,CSATVALGYNEQFF,TGCAGTGCCACCGTAGCGCTCGGCTACAATGAGCAGTTCTTC
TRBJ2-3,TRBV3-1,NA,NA,CASSPRALGTDTQYF,TGTGCCAGCAGCCCCCGGGCCCTGGGCACAGATACGCAGTATTTT
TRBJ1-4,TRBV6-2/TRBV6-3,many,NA,CASATENNEKLFF,TGTGCCAGCGCGACAGAGAATAATGAAAAACTGTTTTTT
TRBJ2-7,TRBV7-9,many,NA,CASSLQGYEQYF,TGTGCCAGCAGCTTGCAGGGGTACGAGCAGTACTTC
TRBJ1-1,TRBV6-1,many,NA,CASSEALRREAFF,TGTGCCAGCAGTGAAGCGCTTCGCAGGGAAGCTTTCTTT
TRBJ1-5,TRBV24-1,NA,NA,CATSDITNQPQHF,TGTGCCACCAGTGACATCACCAATCAGCCCCAGCATTTT
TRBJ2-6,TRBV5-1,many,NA,CASSATSGANVLTF,TGCGCCAGCAGCGCAACCTCTGGGGCCAACGTCCTGACTTTC
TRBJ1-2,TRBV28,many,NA,CASTLQTLRLDGYTF,TGTGCCAGCACCCTCCAGACACTACGTCTGGATGGCTACACCTTC
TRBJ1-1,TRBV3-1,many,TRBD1,CASSQRDRQNTEAFF,TGTGCCAGCAGCCAACGGGACAGGCAGAACACTGAAGCTTTCTTT
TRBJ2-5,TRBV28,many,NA,CASSFDEGWRGPQYF,TGTGCCAGCAGTTTTGATGAAGGGTGGCGGGGTCCCCAGTACTTC
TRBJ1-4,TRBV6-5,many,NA,CASSSRRGATNEKLFF,TGTGCCAGCAGTAGCCGGCGCGGCGCGACTAATGAAAAACTGTTTTTT
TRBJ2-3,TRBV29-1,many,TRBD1,CSVPQQGKVDTQYF,TGCAGCGTACCTCAACAGGGGAAGGTAGATACGCAGTATTTT
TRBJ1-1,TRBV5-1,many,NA,CASSFDREGAFF,TGCGCCAGCAGCTTCGACAGAGAGGGGGCTTTCTTT
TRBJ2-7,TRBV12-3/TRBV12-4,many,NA,CASSIGGAYEQYF,TGTGCCAGCAGTATCGGGGGTGCCTACGAGCAGTACTTC
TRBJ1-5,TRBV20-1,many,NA,CSARDLNQPQHF,TGCAGTGCTAGGGACCTCAATCAGCCCCAGCATTTT
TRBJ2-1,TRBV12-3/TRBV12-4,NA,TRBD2,CASSLRGNALAGNSEQFF,TGTGCCAGCAGTTTGAGGGGGAACGCACTAGCGGGAAATAGTGAGCAGTTCTTC
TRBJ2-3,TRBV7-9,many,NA,CASSLARDFPGSTDTQYF,TGTGCCAGCAGCTTAGCGAGGGACTTCCCGGGAAGCACAGATACGCAGTATTTT
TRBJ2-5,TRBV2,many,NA,CASSDGPQETQYF,TGTGCCAGCAGTGATGGGCCGCAAGAGACCCAGTACTTC
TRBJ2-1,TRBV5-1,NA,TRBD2,CASSPRLAGEDKQFF,TGCGCCAGCAGCCCCAGACTAGCGGGAGAAGACAAGCAGTTCTTC
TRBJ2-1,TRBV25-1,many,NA,CASSQNEQFF,TGTGCCAGCAGCCAAAATGAGCAGTTCTTC
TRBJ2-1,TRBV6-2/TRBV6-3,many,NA,CASSYRGLGANEQFF,TGTGCCAGCAGTTACAGGGGACTCGGTGCCAATGAGCAGTTCTTC
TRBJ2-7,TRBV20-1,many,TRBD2,CSALASSGSYEQYF,TGCAGTGCTCTTGCCTCTAGCGGGAGTTACGAGCAGTACTTC
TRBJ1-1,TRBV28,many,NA,CASSQGNTEAFF,TGTGCCAGCAGTCAGGGGAACACTGAAGCTTTCTTT
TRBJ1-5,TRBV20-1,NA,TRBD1,CSVRQGGQPQHF,TGCAGCGTTAGACAGGGAGGTCAGCCCCAGCATTTT
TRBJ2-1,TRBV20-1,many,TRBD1,CSARGQASSYNEQFF,TGCAGTGCTAGGGGACAGGCGAGCTCCTACAATGAGCAGTTCTTC
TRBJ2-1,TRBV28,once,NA,CASSLGRAYNEQFF,TGTGCCAGCAGTTTGGGGCGAGCTTACAATGAGCAGTTCTTC
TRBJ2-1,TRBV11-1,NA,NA,CASSLKRDEQFF,TGTGCCAGCAGCTTAAAGAGAGATGAGCAGTTCTTC
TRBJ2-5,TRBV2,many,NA,CASNGWEEETQYF,TGTGCCAGCAATGGATGGGAAGAAGAGACCCAGTACTTC
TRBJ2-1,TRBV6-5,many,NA,CASSYSWDNVQFF,TGTGCCAGCAGTTACTCGTGGGACAATGTGCAGTTCTTC
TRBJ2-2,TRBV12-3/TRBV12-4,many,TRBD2,CASSPSAGAPGELFF,TGTGCCAGCAGCCCCAGTGCGGGAGCCCCCGGGGAGCTGTTTTTT
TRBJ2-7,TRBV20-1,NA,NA,CSARDLMGQAYEQYF,TGCAGTGCTAGAGATCTGATGGGCCAGGCCTACGAGCAGTACTTC
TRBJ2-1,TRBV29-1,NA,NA,CSAKDSSFYGEQFF,TGCAGCGCTAAAGACAGCTCTTTTTACGGTGAGCAGTTCTTC
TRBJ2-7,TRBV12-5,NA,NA,CASSPGTDEQYF,TGTGCTAGTAGCCCCGGGACCGACGAGCAGTACTTC
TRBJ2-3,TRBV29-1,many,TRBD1,CSVPAGTGVSDTQYF,TGCAGCGTTCCCGCAGGGACAGGGGTGTCGGATACGCAGTATTTT
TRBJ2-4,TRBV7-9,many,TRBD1,CASSGQGDLAKNIQYF,TGTGCCAGCAGCGGACAGGGTGACTTAGCCAAAAACATTCAGTACTTC
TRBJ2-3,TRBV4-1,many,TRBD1,CASSQGPGQTTDTQYF,TGCGCCAGCAGCCAAGGACCGGGACAGACCACAGATACGCAGTATTTT
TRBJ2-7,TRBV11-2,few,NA,CASSPIRGIGGTYEQYF,TGTGCCAGCAGCCCTATTAGGGGGATAGGGGGGACCTACGAGCAGTACTTC
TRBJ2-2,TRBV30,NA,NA,CAWRGKTANTGELFF,TGTGCCTGGAGGGGCAAGACAGCGAACACCGGGGAGCTGTTTTTT
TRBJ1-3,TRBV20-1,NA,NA,CSARVGGPGNTIYF,TGCAGTGCTAGGGTAGGGGGTCCTGGAAACACCATATATTTT
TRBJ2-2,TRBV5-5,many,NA,CASSLARGELFF,TGTGCCAGCAGCTTGGCCCGAGGGGAGCTGTTTTTT
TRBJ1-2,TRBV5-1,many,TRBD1,CASSYGTGVYGYTF,TGCGCCAGCAGCTACGGGACAGGGGTCTATGGCTACACCTTC
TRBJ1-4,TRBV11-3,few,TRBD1,CASSAKTGIEEKLFF,TGTGCCAGCAGCGCCAAGACAGGGATTGAGGAAAAACTGTTTTTT
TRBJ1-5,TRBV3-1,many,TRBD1,CASSQAGGGSNQPQHF,TGTGCCAGCAGCCAAGCAGGAGGGGGCAGCAATCAGCCCCAGCATTTT
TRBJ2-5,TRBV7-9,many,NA,CASSLALETQYF,TGTGCCAGCAGCTTAGCCCTAGAGACCCAGTACTTC
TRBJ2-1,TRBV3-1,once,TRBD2,CASSKETSGSKNKQLF,TGTGCCAGCAGCAAAGAGACTAGCGGGAGTAAGAATAAGCAGCTCTTC